Given below is one T cell receptor beta chain in context. This record belongs to a study of T cell responses to AZD1222 COVID-19 vaccine. Clones were sequenced by immunoSEQ multiplex PCR, and TCRdb holds only the in-frame ones, with some missing. The sample includes about 98,000 clones, around 83% of them seen just once. This sample comprised peripheral blood, obtained on day 0 of AZD1222 vaccination. This clonotype was obtained from an adult in good health.

The CDR3: CASSLTGNYGYTF. CDR3 nucleotides: TGTGCCAGCAGTTTGACAGGGAACTATGGCTACACCTTC. The chain employs TRBV28 and TRBJ1-2, with TRBD1 matching 7 bases. The CDR3 contains 13 residues. V lost 3 bases and J lost 2; bases outside the gene matches: 0. Looked up from germline, CDR1 is MDHEN and CDR2 is SYDVKM.